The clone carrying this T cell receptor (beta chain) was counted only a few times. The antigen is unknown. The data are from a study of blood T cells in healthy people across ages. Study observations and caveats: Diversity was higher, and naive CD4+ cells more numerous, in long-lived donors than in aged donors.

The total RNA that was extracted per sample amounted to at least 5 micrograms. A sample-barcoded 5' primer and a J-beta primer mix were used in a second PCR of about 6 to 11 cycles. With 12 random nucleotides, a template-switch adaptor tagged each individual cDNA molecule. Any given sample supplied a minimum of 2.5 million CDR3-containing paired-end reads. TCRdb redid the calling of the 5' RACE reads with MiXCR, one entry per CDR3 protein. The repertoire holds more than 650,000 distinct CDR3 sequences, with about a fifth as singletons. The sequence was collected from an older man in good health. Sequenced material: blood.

The CDR3, as DNA: TGTGCCACCACAACTGGGCAGGGGGCTGCTAATGAAAAACTGTTTTTT. Its protein is CATTTGQGAANEKLFF. The rearrangement joins TRBV6-5 to TRBJ1-4; 8 nucleotides agree with TRBD1. Germline values: CDR1 MNHEY, CDR2 SVGAGI. This CDR3 region has 16 residues. Trimming removed 10 bases from V and 3 bases from J; junction bases left unmatched: 13.